This section outlines one TCR beta chain sequence together with its context. Sequencing was performed with immunoSEQ multiplex PCR; in TCRdb, only in-frame clones are kept and a portion is missing. This table holds over 200,000 clones, 88% found once. The CDR3 has 17 residues. Germline CDR1 SGDLS, CDR2 YYNGEE. Trimming stripped 4 bases from V and 1 base from J, with 20 bases between. This sample was included in a study of blood T cell repertoires in COVID-19. This chain links TRBV9 with TRBJ2-5, with a tentative D call TRBD1 (7 bases). This receptor was identified in a woman aged 60 to 75 with acute or convalescent COVID-19. Sequenced: peripheral blood. The CDR3 protein is CASSLRGDSYFQETQYF. DNA for the CDR3: TGTGCCAGCAGCCTAAGGGGGGACAGCTACTTCCAAGAGACCCAGTACTTC.